These T cell receptor beta chains were read from a single sample in a study of tissue T cells after allogeneic stem cell transplantation. Produced via immunoSEQ multiplex PCR; TCRdb's table is partial and in-frame only. Of just over 9,000 clones listed, 56% were seen once; the top ten hold about a fifth. The specimen was tissue from the jejunum, collected at autopsy. Receptor source: a female donor over 55 with lung cancer. The CDR3 runs from the conserved cysteine through the conserved F or W. The D gene is left open where the match is weak. A row's size may be missing; if present it is once, few, many or a size class.

d_call clone_size j_call v_call cdr3_nt cdr3_aa
TRBD2 NA TRBJ2-3 TRBV5-1 TGCGCCAGCGCTCAGGGACTAGCGGCATCTAGCACAGATACGCAGTATTTT CASAQGLAASSTDTQYF
TRBD1 NA TRBJ1-2 TRBV30 TGTGCCTGGAGCGCACAGGGGGGTGGCTACACCTTC CAWSAQGGGYTF
TRBD2 NA TRBJ2-7 TRBV15 TGTGCCACCAGCCGTCGGGGGGCCTACGAGCAGTACTTC CATSRRGAYEQYF
TRBD1 NA TRBJ2-2 TRBV29-1 TGCAGCGTCAACAGGGGGCGCGGCGGGGAGCTGTTTTTT CSVNRGRGGELFF
NA few TRBJ1-2 TRBV4-2 TGTGCCAGCAGCCAAGGTGAAGGATTCGGCTACACCTTC CASSQGEGFGYTF
TRBD2 few TRBJ2-3 TRBV4-3 TGCGCCAGCAGCCAAGACGAGCGGGGTAGGGATACGCAGTATTTT CASSQDERGRDTQYF
NA medium-sized TRBJ1-4 TRBV30 TGTGCCTGGAATCCCGGGAAGGGTAATGAAAAACTGTTTTTT CAWNPGKGNEKLFF
NA medium-sized TRBJ2-1 TRBV5-1 TGCGCCAGCAGCTCGACGCAGACTAGTATCTTTGAGCAGTTCTTC CASSSTQTSIFEQFF
NA NA TRBJ2-7 TRBV11-2 TGTGCCAGCAGCTCGGGGAACTACGAGCAGTACTTC CASSSGNYEQYF
TRBD1 NA TRBJ2-1 TRBV4-3 TGCGCCAGCAGCCTAAACAGGGGACCCTACAATGAGCAGTTCTTC CASSLNRGPYNEQFF
TRBD2 NA TRBJ2-1 TRBV7-6 TGTGCCAGCAGCTCGACTAGCGGGGGGATGTACAATGAGCAGTTCTTC CASSSTSGGMYNEQFF
TRBD1 medium-sized TRBJ2-7 TRBV3-1/TRBV3-2 TGTGCCAGCAGCCATAAGGGACAGGGGCTACGCTCCTACGAGCAGTACTTC CASSHKGQGLRSYEQYF
NA NA TRBJ2-3 TRBV5-6 TGTGCCAGCAGCCTCGACGGATACACAGATACGCAGTATTTT CASSLDGYTDTQYF